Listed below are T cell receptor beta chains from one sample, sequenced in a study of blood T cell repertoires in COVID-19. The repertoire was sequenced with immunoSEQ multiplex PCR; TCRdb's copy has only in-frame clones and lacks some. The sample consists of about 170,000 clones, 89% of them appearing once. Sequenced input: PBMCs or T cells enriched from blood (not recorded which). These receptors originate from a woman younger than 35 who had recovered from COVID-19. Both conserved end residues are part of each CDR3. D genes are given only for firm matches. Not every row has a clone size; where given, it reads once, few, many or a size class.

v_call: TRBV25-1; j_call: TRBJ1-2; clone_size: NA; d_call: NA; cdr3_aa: CASSDWNPLGGYTF; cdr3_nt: TGTGCCAGCAGTGACTGGAATCCATTGGGCGGCTACACCTTC
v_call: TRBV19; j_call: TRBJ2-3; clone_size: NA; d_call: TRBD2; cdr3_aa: CASSREGTDTQYF; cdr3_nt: TGTGCCAGTAGTCGGGAGGGCACAGATACGCAGTATTTT
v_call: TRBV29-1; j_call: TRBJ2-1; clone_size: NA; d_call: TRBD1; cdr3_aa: CSDWTGPNEQFF; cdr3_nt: TGCAGCGACTGGACAGGGCCCAATGAGCAGTTCTTC
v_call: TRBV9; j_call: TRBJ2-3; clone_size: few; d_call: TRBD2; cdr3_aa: CASSGRLAGGVDTQYF; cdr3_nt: TGTGCCAGCAGCGGACGACTAGCGGGAGGAGTAGATACGCAGTATTTT
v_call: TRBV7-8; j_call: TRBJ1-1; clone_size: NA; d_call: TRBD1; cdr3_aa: CASSAGTGGTEAFF; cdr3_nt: TGTGCCAGCAGCGCCGGGACAGGGGGCACTGAAGCTTTCTTT
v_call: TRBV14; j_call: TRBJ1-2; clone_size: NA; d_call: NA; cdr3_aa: CASSQVPGHKYTF; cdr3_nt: TGTGCCAGCAGCCAAGTCCCTGGCCATAAGTACACCTTC
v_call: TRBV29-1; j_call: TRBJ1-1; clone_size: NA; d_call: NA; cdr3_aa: CRASRNMNTEAFF; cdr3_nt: TGCAGAGCCTCCAGGAATATGAACACTGAAGCTTTCTTT
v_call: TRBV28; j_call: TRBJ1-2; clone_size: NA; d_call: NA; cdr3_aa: CASSFGRGYGYTF; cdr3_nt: TGTGCCAGCAGTTTCGGACGGGGATATGGCTACACCTTC
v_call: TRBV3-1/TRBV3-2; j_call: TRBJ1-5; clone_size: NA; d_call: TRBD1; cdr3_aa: CASSQGTGNQPQHF; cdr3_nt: TGTGCCAGCAGCCAAGGGACAGGAAATCAGCCCCAGCATTTT
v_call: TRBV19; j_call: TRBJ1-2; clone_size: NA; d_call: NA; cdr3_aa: CASSIQVTYGYTF; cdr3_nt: TGTGCCAGTAGTATCCAGGTCACCTATGGCTACACCTTC
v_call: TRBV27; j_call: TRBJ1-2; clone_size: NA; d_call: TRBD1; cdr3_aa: CASSSPGQGASKGYTF; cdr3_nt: TGTGCCAGCAGTTCGCCGGGACAGGGGGCGTCGAAGGGCTACACCTTC
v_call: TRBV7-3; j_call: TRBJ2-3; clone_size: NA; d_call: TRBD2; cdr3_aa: CASSLTRGLAGASTDTQYF; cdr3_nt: TGTGCCAGCAGCTTAACTCGGGGACTAGCGGGAGCAAGCACAGATACGCAGTATTTT
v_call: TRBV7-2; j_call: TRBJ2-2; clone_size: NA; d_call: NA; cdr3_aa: CASSFLSTGELFF; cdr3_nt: TGTGCCAGCAGCTTCTTATCCACCGGGGAGCTGTTTTTT
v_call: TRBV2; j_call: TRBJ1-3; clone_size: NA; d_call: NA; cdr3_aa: CASSASRGGNTIYF; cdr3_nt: TGTGCCAGCAGCGCTAGTAGGGGAGGAAACACCATATATTTT
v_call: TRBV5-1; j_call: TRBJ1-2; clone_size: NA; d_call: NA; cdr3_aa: CASSLGGAGYGYTF; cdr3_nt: TGCGCCAGCAGCTTAGGGGGGGCAGGCTATGGCTACACCTTC
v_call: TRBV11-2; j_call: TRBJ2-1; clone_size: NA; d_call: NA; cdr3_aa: CASSFQGEAYNEQFF; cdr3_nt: TGTGCCAGCAGCTTCCAGGGGGAGGCCTACAATGAGCAGTTCTTC
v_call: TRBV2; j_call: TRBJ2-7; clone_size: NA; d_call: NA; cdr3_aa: CASIGYEQYF; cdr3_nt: TGTGCCAGCATCGGGTACGAGCAGTACTTC
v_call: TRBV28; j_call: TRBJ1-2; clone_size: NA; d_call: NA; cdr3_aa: CASSGQRYGYTF; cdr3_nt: TGTGCCAGCAGTGGACAGCGCTATGGCTACACCTTC
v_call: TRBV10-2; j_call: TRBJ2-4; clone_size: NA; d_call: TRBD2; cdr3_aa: CASRPSGDLAKNIQYF; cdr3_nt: TGCGCCAGCAGACCCAGCGGGGACCTAGCCAAAAACATTCAGTACTTC
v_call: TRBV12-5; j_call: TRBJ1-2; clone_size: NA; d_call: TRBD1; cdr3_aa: CASGRDSYGYTF; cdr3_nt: TGTGCTAGTGGTCGGGACAGCTATGGCTACACCTTC
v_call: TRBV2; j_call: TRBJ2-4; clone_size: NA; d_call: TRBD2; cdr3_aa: CASSEPGLENIQYF; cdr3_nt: TGTGCCAGCAGTGAACCGGGACTAGAAAACATTCAGTACTTC
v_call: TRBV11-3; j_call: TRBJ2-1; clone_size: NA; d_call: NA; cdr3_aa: CASSLDREQQFF; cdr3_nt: TGTGCCAGCAGCTTAGACCGGGAGCAGCAGTTCTTC
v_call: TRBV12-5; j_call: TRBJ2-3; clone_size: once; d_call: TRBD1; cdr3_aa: CASGSEGAYTQYF; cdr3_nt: TGTGCTAGTGGTTCCGAGGGGGCCTATACGCAGTATTTT
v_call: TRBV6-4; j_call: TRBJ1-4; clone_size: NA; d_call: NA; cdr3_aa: CASSDAGGPDPNEKLFF; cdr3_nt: TGTGCCAGCAGTGACGCGGGGGGCCCGGACCCCAATGAAAAACTGTTTTTT
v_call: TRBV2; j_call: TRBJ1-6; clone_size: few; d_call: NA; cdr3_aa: CASSRQGQYNSPLHF; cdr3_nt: TGTGCCAGCAGTCGTCAGGGCCAATATAATTCACCCCTCCACTTT
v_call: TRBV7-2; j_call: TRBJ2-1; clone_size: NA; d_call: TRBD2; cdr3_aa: CASSLTGLAGGGGVF; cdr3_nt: TGTGCCAGCAGCTTAACGGGACTAGCGGGAGGGGGAGGGGTCTTC
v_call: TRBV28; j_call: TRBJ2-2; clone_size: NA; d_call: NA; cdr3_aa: CASRWGADGELFF; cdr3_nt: TGTGCCAGCAGATGGGGAGCGGACGGGGAGCTGTTTTTT
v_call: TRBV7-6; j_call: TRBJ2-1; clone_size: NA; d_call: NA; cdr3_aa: CASSLSTVGNEQFF; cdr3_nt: TGTGCCAGCAGCTTATCTACAGTAGGCAATGAGCAGTTCTTC
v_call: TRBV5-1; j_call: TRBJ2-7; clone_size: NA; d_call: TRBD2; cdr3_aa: CASSFVAGGAYEQYF; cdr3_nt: TGCGCCAGCAGCTTCGTAGCGGGGGGGGCCTACGAGCAGTACTTC
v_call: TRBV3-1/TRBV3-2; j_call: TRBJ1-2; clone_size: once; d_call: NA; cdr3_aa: CASSRRDTGRHGYTF; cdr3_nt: TGTGCCAGCAGCCGACGGGACACGGGTCGCCATGGCTACACCTTC
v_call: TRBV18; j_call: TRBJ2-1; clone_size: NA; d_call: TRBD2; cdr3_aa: CASSPRLAGGPPNNEQFF; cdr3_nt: TGTGCCAGCTCACCCCGGCTAGCGGGAGGGCCTCCAAACAATGAGCAGTTCTTC
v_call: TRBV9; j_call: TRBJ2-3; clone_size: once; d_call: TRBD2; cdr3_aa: CASSPTGLASDTQYF; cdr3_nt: TGTGCCAGCAGCCCGACGGGACTAGCATCAGATACGCAGTATTTT
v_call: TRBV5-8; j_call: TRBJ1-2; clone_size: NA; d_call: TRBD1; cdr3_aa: CASSPPGGYGYTF; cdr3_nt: TGTGCCAGCAGCCCCCCAGGGGGCTATGGCTACACCTTC
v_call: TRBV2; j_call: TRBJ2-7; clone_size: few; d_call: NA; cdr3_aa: CASLERDEQYF; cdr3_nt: TGTGCCAGCCTGGAGAGGGACGAGCAGTACTTC
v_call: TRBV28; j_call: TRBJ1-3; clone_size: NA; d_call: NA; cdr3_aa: CASSLADPWDTIYF; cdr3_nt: TGTGCCAGCAGTCTAGCGGACCCCTGGGACACCATATATTTT
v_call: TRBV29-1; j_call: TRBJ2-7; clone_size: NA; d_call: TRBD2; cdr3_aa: CSVEEGLAGVYEQYF; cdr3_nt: TGCAGCGTTGAAGAAGGTCTAGCGGGAGTCTACGAGCAGTACTTC
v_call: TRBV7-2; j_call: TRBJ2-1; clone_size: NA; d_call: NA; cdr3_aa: CASSLAGVGEQFF; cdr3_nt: TGTGCCAGCAGCTTAGCGGGAGTGGGTGAGCAGTTCTTC
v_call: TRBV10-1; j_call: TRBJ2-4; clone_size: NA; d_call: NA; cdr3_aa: CAGLIPTAKNIQYF; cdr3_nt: TGCGCCGGGCTCATTCCAACCGCCAAAAACATTCAGTACTTC
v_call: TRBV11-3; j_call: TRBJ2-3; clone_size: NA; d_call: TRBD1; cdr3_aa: CASSSRQGASTDTQYF; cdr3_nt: TGTGCCAGCAGCAGCCGACAGGGGGCTAGCACAGATACGCAGTATTTT
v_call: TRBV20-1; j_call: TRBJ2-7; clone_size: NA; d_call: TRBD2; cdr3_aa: CSASLGGSGEQYF; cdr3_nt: TGCAGTGCTAGTCTTGGCGGGAGCGGGGAGCAGTACTTC
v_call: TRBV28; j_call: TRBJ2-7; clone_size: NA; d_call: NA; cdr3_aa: CASTGSPPSYEQYF; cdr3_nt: TGTGCCTCAACAGGGTCCCCTCCCTCCTACGAGCAGTACTTC
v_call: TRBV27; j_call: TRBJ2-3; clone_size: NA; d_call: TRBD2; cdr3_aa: CASAGGGTDTQYF; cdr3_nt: TGTGCCAGCGCGGGAGGGGGGACAGATACGCAGTATTTT